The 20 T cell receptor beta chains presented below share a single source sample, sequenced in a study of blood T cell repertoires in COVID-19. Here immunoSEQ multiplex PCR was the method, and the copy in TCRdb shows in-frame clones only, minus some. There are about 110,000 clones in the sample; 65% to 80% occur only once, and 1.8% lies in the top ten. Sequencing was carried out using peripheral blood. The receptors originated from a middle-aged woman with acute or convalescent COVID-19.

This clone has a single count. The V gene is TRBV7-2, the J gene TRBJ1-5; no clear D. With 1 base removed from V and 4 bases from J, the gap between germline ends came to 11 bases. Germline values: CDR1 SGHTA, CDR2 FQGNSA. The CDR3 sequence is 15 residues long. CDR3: CASSLEFSINQPQHF. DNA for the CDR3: TGTGCCAGCAGCTTAGAATTCAGTATTAATCAGCCCCAGCATTTT. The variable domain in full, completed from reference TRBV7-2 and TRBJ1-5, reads GAGVSQSPSNKVTEKGKDVELRCDPISGHTALYWYRQSLGQGLEFLIYFQGNSAPDKSGLPSDRFSAERTGGSVSTLTIQRTQQEDSAVYLCASSLEFSINQPQHFGDGTRLSIL.

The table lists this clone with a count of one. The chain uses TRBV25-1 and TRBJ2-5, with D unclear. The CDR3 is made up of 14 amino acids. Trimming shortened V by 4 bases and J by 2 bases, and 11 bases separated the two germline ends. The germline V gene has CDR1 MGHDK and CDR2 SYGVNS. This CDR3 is CASSVGSLQETQYF. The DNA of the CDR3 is TGTGCCAGCAGTGTGGGCAGTCTACAAGAGACCCAGTACTTC.

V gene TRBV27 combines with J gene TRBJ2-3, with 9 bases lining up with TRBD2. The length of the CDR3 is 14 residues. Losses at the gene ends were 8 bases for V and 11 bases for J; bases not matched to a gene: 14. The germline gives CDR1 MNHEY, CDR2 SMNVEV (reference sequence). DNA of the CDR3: TGTGCCAGCGGGTCTTCGTGGCGAGCGGGGGGGCAGTATTTT. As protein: CASGSSWRAGGQYF.

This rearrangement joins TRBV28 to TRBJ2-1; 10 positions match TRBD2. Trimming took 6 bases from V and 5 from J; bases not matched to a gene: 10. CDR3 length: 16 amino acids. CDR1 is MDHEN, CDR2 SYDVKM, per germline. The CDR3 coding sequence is TGTGCCAGCAGCCTACCCGGGACTAGCGTTAACAATGAGCAGTTCTTC. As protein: CASSLPGTSVNNEQFF.

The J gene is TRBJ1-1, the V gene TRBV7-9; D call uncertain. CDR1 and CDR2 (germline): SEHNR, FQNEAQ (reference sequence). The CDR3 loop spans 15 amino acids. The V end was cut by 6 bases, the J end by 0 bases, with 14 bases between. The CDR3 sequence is CASSPSGSMNTEAFF. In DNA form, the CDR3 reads TGTGCCAGCAGTCCCTCGGGTTCCATGAACACTGAAGCTTTCTTT.

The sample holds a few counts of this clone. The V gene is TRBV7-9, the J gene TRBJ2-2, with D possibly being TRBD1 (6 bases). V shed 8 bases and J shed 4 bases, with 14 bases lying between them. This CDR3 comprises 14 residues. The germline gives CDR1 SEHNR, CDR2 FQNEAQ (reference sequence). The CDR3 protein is CASAGQGRTGELFF. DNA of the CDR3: TGTGCCAGCGCTGGGCAGGGGCGCACCGGGGAGCTGTTTTTT.

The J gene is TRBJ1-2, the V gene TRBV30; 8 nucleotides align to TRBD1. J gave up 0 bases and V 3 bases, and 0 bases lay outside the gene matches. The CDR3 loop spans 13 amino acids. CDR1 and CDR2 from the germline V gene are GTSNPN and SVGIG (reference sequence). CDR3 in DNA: TGTGCCTGGAGGGGACAGGCTAACTATGGCTACACCTTC. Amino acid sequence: CAWRGQANYGYTF.

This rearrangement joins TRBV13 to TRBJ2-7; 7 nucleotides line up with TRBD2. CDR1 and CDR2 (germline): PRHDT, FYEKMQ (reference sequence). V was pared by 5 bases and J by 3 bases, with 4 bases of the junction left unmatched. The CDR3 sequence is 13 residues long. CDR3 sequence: CASSQGLGYEQYF. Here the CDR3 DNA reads TGTGCCAGCAGCCAAGGACTAGGCTACGAGCAGTACTTC.

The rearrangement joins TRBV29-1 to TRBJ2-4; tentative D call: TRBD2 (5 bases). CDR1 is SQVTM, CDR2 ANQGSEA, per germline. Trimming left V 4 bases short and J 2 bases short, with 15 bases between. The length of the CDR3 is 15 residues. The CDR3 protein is CSVGSMSGSKNIQYF. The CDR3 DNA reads TGCAGCGTTGGGTCAATGTCGGGGTCCAAAAACATTCAGTACTTC.

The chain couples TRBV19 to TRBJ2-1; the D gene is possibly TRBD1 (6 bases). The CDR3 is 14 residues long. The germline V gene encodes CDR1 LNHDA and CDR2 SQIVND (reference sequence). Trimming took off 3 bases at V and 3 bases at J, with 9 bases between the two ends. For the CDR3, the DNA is TGTGCCAGTAGTATCTACAGGGTCTACAATGAGCAGTTCTTC. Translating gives CASSIYRVYNEQFF. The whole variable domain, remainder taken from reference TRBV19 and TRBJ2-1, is DGGITQSPKYLFRKEGQNVTLSCEQNLNHDAMYWYRQDPGQGLRLIYYSQIVNDFQKGDIAEGYSVSREKKESFPLTVTSAQKNPTAFYLCASSIYRVYNEQFFGPGTRLTVL.

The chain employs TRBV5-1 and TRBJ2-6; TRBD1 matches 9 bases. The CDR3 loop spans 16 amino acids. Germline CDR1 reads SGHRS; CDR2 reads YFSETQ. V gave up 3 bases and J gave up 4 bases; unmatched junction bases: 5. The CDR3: CASSSRTGAGANVLTF. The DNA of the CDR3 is TGCGCCAGCAGCTCGCGGACAGGGGCCGGGGCCAACGTCCTGACTTTC. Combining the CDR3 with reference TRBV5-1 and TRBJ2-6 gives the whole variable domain KAGVTQTPRYLIKTRGQQVTLSCSPISGHRSVSWYQQTPGQGLQFLFEYFSETQRNKGNFPGRFSGRQFSNSRSEMNVSTLELGDSALYLCASSSRTGAGANVLTFGAGSRLTVL.

CDR3 loop: CASSLGTGGQSPLHF. CDR3 nucleotide sequence: TGTGCCAGCAGCTTAGGGACAGGGGGGCAATCACCCCTCCACTTT. The rearrangement links TRBV7-2 to TRBJ1-6; TRBD1 agrees at 10 bases. From germline, CDR1 is SGHTA and CDR2 FQGNSA. After removal of 1 base from V and 10 bases from J, the junction contained 4 bases not matched to a gene. This CDR3 is 15 amino acids long.

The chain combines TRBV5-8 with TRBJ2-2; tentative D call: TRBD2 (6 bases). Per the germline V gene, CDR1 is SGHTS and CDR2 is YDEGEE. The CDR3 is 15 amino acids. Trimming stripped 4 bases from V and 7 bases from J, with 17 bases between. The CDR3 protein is CASSQRAMLHGELFF. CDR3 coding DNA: TGTGCCAGCAGCCAGCGGGCCATGTTACACGGGGAGCTGTTTTTT. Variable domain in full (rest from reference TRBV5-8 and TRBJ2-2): EAGVTQSPTHLIKTRGQQATLRCSPISGHTSVYWYQQALGLGLQFLLWYDEGEERNRGNFPPRFSGRQFPNYSSELNVNALELEDSALYLCASSQRAMLHGELFFGEGSRLTVL.

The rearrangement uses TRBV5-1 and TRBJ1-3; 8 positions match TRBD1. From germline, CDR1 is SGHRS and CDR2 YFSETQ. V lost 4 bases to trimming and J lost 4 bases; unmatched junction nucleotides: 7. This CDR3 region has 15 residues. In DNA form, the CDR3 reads TGCGCCAGCAGCAGCCAGGGGGCGACCGGAAACACCATATATTTT. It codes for CASSSQGATGNTIYF.

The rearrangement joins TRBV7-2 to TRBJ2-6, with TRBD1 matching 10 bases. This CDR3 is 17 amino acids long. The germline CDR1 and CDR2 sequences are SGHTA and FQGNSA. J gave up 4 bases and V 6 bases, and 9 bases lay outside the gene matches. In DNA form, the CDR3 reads TGTGCCAGCAGGACAGGGGGCGAGGTGTCCGGGGCCAACGTCCTGACTTTC. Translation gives CASRTGGEVSGANVLTF.

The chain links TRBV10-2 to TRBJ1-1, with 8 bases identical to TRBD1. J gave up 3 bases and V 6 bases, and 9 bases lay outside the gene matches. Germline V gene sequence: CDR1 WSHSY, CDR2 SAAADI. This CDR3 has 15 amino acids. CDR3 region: CASRDRERGHTEAFF. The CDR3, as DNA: TGCGCCAGCAGGGACAGGGAGAGGGGTCACACTGAAGCTTTCTTT.

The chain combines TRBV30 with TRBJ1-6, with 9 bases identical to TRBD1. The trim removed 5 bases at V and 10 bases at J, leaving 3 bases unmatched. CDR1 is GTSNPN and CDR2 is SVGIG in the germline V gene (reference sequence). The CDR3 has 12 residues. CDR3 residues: CAWGQGNSPLHF. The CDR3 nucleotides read TGTGCCTGGGGACAGGGGAACTCACCCCTCCACTTT.

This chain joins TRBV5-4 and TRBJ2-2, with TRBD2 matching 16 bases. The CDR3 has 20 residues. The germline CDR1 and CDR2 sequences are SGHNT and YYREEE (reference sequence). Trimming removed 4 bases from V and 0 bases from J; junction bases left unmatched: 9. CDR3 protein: CASSRAGGTSGGANTGELFF. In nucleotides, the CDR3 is TGTGCCAGCAGCCGCGCCGGTGGGACTAGCGGGGGGGCGAACACCGGGGAGCTGTTTTTT. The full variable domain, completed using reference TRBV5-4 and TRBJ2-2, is ETGVTQSPTHLIKTRGQQVTLRCSSQSGHNTVSWYQQALGQGPQFIFQYYREEENGRGNFPPRFSGLQFPNYSSELNVNALELDDSALYLCASSRAGGTSGGANTGELFFGEGSRLTVL.

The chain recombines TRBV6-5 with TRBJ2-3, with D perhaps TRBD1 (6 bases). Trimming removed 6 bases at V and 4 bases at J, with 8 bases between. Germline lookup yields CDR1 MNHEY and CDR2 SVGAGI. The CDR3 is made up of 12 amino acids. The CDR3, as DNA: TGTGCCAGCAGAGGGGGAGCAGATACGCAGTATTTT. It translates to CASRGGADTQYF.

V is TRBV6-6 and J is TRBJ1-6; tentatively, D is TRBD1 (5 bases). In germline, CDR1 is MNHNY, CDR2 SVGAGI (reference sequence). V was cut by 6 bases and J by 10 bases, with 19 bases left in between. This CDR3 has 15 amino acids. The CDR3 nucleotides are TGTGCCAGCAGGGACGGGGGAGTCGTCAGCTCACCCCTCCACTTT. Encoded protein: CASRDGGVVSSPLHF.